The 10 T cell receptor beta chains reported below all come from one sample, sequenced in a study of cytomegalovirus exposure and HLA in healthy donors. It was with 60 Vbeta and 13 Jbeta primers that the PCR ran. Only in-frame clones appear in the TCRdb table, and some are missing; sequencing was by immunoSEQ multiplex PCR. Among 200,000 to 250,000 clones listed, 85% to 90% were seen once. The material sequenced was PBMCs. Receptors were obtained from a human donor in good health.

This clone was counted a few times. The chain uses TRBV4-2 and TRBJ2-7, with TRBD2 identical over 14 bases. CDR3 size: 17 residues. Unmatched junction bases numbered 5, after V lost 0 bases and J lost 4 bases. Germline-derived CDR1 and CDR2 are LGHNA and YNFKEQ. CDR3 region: CASSQDPGTSGSYEQYF. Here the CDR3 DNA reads TGTGCCAGCAGCCAAGATCCAGGGACTAGCGGGAGTTACGAGCAGTACTTC.

This CDR3 reads CASSSGLTSTDTQYF. In nucleotides, the CDR3 is TGTGCCAGCAGCTCGGGACTAACTTCCACAGATACGCAGTATTTT. The chain joins TRBV7-9 to TRBJ2-3, with TRBD2 identical over 7 bases. Trimming cost V 4 bases and J 2 bases; bases outside gene matches: 6. The CDR3 sequence is 15 residues long. Germline V gene lookup returns CDR1 SEHNR and CDR2 FQNEAQ (reference sequence).

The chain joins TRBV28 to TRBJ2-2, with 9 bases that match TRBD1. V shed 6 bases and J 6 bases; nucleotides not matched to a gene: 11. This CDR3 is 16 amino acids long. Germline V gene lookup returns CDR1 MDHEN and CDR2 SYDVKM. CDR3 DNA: TGTGCCAGCAGGGTGACAGGGGGAGGAACCTCCGGGGAGCTGTTTTTT. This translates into CASRVTGGGTSGELFF.

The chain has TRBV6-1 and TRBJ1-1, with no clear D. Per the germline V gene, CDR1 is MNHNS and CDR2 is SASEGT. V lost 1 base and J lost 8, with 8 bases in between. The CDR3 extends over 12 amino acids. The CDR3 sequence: CASSEGGGEAFF. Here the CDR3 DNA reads TGTGCCAGCAGTGAAGGAGGTGGAGAAGCTTTCTTT.

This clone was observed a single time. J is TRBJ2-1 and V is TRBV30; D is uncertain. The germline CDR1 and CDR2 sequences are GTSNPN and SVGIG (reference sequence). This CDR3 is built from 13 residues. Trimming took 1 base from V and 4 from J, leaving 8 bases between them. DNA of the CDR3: TGTGCCTGGAGTGGAGAAATATACAATGAGCAGTTCTTC. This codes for CAWSGEIYNEQFF. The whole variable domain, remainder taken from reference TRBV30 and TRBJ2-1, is SQTIHQWPATLVQPVGSPLSLECTVEGTSNPNLYWYRQAAGRGLQLLFYSVGIGQISSEVPQNLSASRPQDRQFILSSKKLLLSDSGFYLCAWSGEIYNEQFFGPGTRLTVL.

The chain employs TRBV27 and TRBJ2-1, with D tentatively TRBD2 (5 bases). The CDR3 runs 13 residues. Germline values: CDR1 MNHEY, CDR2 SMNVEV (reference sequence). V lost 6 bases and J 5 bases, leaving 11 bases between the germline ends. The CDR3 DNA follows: TGTGCCAGCAGCCAAGGACTGAACAATGAGCAGTTCTTC. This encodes CASSQGLNNEQFF.

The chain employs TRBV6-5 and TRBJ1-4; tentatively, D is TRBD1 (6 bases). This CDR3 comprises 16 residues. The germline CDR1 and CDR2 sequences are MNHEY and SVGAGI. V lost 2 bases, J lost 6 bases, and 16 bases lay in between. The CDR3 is CASSYRQGIGDEKLFF. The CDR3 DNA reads TGTGCCAGCAGTTACCGGCAGGGGATCGGCGATGAAAAACTGTTTTTT.

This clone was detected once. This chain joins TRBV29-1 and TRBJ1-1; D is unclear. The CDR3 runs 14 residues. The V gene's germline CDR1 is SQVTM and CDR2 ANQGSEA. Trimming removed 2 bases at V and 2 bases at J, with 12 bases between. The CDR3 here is CSVEFWAINTEAFF. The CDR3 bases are TGCAGCGTTGAATTCTGGGCCATAAACACTGAAGCTTTCTTT.

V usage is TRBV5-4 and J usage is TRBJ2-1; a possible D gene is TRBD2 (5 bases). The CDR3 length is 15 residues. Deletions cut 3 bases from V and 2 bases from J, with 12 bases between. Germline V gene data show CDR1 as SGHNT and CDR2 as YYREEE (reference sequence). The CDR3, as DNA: TGTGCCAGCAGCTCCCGGGCCGGGACCTACAATGAGCAGTTCTTC. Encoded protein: CASSSRAGTYNEQFF.

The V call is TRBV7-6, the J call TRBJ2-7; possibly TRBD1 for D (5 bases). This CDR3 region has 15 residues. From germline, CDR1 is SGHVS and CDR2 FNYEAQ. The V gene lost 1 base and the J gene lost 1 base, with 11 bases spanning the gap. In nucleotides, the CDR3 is TGTGCCAGCAGCTTAGGCCAGGGCAATTCCTACGAGCAGTACTTC. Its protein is CASSLGQGNSYEQYF. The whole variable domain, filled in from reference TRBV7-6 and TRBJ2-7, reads GAGVSQSPRYKVTKRGQDVALRCDPISGHVSLYWYRQALGQGPEFLTYFNYEAQQDKSGLPNDRFSAERPEGSISTLTIQRTEQRDSAMYRCASSLGQGNSYEQYFGPGTRLTVT.